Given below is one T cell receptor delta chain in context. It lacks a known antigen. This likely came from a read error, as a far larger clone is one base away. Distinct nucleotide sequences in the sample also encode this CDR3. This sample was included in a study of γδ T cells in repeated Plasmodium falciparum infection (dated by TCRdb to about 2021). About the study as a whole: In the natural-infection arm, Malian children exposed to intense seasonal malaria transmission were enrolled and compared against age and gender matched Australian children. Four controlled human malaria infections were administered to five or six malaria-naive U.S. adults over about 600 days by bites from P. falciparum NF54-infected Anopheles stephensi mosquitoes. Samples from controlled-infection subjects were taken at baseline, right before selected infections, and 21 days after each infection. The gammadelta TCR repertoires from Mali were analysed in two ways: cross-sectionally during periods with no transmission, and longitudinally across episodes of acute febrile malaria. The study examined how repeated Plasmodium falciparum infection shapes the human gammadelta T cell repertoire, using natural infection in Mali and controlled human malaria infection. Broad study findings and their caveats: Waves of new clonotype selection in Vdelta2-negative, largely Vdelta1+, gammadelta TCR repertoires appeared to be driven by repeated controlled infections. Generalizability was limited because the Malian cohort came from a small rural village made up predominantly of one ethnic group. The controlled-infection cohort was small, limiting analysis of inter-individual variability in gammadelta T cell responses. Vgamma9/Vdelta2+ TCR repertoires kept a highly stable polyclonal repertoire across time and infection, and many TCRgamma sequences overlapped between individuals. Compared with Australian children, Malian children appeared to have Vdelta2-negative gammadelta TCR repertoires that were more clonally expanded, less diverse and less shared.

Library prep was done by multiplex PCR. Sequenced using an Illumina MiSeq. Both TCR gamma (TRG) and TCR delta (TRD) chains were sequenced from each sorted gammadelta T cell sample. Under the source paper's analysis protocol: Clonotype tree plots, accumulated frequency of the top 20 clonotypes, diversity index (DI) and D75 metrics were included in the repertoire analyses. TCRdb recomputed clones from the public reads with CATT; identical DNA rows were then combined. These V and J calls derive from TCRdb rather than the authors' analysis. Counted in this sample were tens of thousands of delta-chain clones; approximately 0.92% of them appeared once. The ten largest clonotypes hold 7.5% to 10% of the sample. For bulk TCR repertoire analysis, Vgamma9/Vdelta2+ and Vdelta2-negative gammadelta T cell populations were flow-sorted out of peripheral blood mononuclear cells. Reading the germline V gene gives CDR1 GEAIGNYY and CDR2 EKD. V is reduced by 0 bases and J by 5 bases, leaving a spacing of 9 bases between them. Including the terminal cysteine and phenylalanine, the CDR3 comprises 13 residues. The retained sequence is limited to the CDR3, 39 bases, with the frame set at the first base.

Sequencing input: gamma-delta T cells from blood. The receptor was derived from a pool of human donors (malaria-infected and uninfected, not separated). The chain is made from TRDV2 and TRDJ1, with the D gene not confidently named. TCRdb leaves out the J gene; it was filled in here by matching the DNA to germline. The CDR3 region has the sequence CACDTGGTDKLIF. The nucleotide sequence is TGTGCCTGTGACACCGGAGGTACTGATAAACTCATCTTT.